The rows below give T cell receptor beta chains drawn from one sample of a study of read filtering for tumor transcriptome and immune sequencing. Using its own MiXCR run on the reads, TCRdb lists one record per CDR3 protein. This table holds approximately 93,000 distinct CDR3 sequences, about 22% found once. The sequencing sample was made of a population of CD138-negative cells sorted from bone marrow. These receptors all come from a donor at least 40 years old with multiple myeloma. Both conserved end residues are part of each CDR3. Fields, in order: D gene, J gene, clone size, V gene, CDR3 length, CDR3 protein, CDR3 DNA. D genes are given only for firm matches. Expanded clones get a size class; other rows say once, few or many, or leave the size out.

-,TRBJ2-7,many,TRBV4-1,13,CASSRDPGHEQYF,TGCGCCAGCAGCCGGGACCCCGGCCACGAGCAGTACTTC
-,TRBJ1-4,many,TRBV2,15,CASSDTGLANEKLFF,TGTGCCAGCAGTGATACAGGCTTGGCTAATGAAAAACTGTTTTTT
TRBD2,TRBJ2-1,many,TRBV4-1,15,CASSQGSGGYNEQFF,TGCGCCAGCAGCCAAGGTAGCGGGGGATACAATGAGCAGTTCTTC
TRBD1,TRBJ2-2,-,TRBV23-1,15,CASSSVTGDNGELFF,TGCGCCAGCAGTTCAGTTACAGGGGACAACGGGGAGCTGTTTTTT
-,TRBJ2-1,many,TRBV5-1,14,CASSYLPAYNEQFF,TGCGCCAGCAGCTACCTTCCCGCCTACAATGAGCAGTTCTTC
TRBD2,TRBJ2-7,many,TRBV12-3/TRBV12-4,15,CASRTSGGASYEQYF,TGTGCCAGCAGAACCAGCGGGGGGGCCTCCTACGAGCAGTACTTC
TRBD1,TRBJ1-1,-,TRBV12-3/TRBV12-4,16,CASSTPLGQGNTEAFF,TGTGCCAGCAGCACTCCACTGGGACAGGGGAACACTGAAGCTTTCTTT
-,TRBJ1-1,many,TRBV7-3,13,CASSRDGGSRAFF,TGTGCCAGCAGCCGAGATGGGGGTTCTCGAGCTTTCTTT
-,TRBJ2-5,many,TRBV11-1,13,CASSFTGTETQYF,TGTGCCAGCAGCTTTACAGGGACCGAGACCCAGTACTTC
-,TRBJ1-5,many,TRBV28,12,CASSLQDQPQHF,TGTGCCAGCAGTCTACAGGATCAGCCCCAGCATTTT
-,TRBJ2-7,many,TRBV28,15,CASSFGGAGSYEQYF,TGTGCCAGCAGTTTTGGGGGCGCCGGTTCCTACGAGCAGTACTTC